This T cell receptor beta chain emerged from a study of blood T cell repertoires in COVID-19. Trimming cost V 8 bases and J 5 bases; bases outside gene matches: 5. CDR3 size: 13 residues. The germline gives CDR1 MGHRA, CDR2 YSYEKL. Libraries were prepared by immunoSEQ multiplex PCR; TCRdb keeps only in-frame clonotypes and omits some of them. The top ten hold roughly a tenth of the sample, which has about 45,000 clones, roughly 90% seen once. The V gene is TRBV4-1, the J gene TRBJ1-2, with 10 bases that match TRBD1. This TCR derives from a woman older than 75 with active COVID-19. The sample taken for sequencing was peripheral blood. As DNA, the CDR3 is TGCGCCAGCGGGGACAGGGGAGGGTATGGCTACACCTTC. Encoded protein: CASGDRGGYGYTF.